The entry below gives a single T cell receptor (beta chain) sequence along with its context. Its specificity is not known. Other DNA sequences in this sample translate to the same CDR3. From germline, CDR1 is MDHEN and CDR2 SYDVKM. The CDR3 runs to 13 residues. The V end was cut by 6 bases, the J end by 2 bases, with 10 bases between. Clones were read by immunoSEQ multiplex PCR, and TCRdb kept only the in-frame ones, dropping some. The sample has more than 2,000,000 clones; more than 85% are singletons. These data originate in a study of shared clonotypes between healthy human individuals. Notes on the study in general: In general, naive subsets displayed greater estimated richness than memory subsets did. Naive CD4 clonotype sharing across several donors was approximately 5%. Sampling used blood alone; tissue repertoires probably differ.

The clonotype originates from a man aged 18 to 35 in good health. Some clones in this sample may be carry-over from other donors' samples. Sample: naive CD4+ T cells from PBMCs. Subset indicated: CD45RA+ positively selected. The V and J genes are TRBV28 and TRBJ1-2; D is undetermined. The CDR3 loop is CASRDRVNYGYTF. For the CDR3, the DNA is TGTGCCAGCAGAGATAGGGTGAACTATGGCTACACCTTC.